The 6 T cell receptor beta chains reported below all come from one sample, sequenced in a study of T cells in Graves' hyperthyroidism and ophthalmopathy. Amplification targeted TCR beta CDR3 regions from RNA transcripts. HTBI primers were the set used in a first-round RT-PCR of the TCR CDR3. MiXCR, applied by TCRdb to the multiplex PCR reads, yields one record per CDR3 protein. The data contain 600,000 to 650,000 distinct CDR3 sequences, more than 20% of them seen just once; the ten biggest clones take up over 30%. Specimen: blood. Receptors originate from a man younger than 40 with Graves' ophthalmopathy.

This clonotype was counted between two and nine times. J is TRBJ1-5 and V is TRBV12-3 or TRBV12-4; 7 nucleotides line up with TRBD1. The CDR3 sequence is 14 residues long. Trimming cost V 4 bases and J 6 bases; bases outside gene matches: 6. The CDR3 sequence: CASSSTGRSQPQHF. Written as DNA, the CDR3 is TGTGCCAGCAGTTCGACAGGGAGATCTCAGCCCCAGCATTTT.

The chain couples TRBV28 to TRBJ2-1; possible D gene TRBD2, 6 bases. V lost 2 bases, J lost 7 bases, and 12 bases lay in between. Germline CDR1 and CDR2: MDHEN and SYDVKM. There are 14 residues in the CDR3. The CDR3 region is CASSLPGDGNEQFF. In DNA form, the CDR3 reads TGTGCCAGCAGTTTACCGGGAGACGGGAATGAGCAGTTCTTC.

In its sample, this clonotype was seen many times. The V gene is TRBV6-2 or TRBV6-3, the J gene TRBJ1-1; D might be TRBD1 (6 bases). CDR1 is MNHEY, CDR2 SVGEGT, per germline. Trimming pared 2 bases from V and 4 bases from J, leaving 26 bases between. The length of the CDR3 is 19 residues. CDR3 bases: TGTGCCAGCAGTTACCCCCCGTTATGGGGGGGCGGATTGGGCACTGAAGCTTTCTTT. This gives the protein CASSYPPLWGGGLGTEAFF.

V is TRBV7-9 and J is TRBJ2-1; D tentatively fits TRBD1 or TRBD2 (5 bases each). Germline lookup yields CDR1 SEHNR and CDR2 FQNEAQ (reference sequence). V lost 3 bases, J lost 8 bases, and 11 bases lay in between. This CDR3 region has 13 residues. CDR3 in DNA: TGTGCCAGCAGCTTGAATTTGGGGGATGAGCAGTTCTTC. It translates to CASSLNLGDEQFF.

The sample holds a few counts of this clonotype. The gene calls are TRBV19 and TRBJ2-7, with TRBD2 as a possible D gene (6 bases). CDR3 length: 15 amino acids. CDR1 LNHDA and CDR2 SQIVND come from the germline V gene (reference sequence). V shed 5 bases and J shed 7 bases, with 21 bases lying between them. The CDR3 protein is CASSGDSFPEREQYF. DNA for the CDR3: TGTGCCAGTAGTGGGGACTCCTTCCCCGAGAGGGAGCAGTACTTC.

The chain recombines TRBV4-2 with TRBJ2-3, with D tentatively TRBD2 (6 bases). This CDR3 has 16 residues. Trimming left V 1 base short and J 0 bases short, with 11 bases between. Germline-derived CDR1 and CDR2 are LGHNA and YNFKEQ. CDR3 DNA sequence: TGTGCCAGCAGCCAAGCAGACAGCGGGAGCACAGATACGCAGTATTTT. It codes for CASSQADSGSTDTQYF.